This record looks at one T cell receptor (beta chain) sequence and its context. Its antigen is unidentified. Germline lookup yields CDR1 SGHDT and CDR2 YYEEEE. The CDR3 sequence is 15 residues long. V lost 1 base, J lost 2 bases, and 9 bases lay in between. A sample-barcoded 5' primer and a J-beta primer mix were used in a second PCR of roughly 7 to 12 cycles. Every molecule of cDNA carried a tag from a template-switch adaptor with 12 random nucleotides. TCRdb passed the 5' RACE reads through MiXCR, listing each CDR3 protein once. This table has some 1.5 million distinct CDR3 sequences, 28% appearing once. This sample was taken from a study of blood T cells in healthy people across ages. Findings and caveats of the study: PBMCs that were unsorted prevented a conclusive naive versus antigen-experienced comparison.

The TCR sequence derives from a woman aged 25-40 years in good health. Source material: blood. The chain employs TRBV5-6 and TRBJ2-2; D unresolved. CDR3 nucleotides: TGTGCCAGCAGCTTGAAAACAGTTAACACCGGGGAGCTGTTTTTT. Translation gives CASSLKTVNTGELFF.